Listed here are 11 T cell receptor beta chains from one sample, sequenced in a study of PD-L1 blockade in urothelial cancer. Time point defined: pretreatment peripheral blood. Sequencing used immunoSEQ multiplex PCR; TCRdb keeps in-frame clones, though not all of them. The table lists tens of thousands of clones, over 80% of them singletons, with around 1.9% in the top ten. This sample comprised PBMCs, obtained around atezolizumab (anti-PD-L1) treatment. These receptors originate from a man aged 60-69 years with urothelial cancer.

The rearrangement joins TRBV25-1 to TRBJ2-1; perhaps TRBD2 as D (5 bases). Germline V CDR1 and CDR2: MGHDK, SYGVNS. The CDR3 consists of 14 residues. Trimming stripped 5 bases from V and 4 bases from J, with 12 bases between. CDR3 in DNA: TGTGCCAGCAGTCCGCTACGAGGGTACAATGAGCAGTTCTTC. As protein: CASSPLRGYNEQFF.

CDR3 nucleotides: TGTGCCAGCAGTTTACCGACAGCTGGGGCCAACGTCCTGACTTTC. This sequence encodes CASSLPTAGANVLTF. The chain couples TRBV28 to TRBJ2-6; weak D call: TRBD1 (5 bases). Trimming shortened V by 2 bases and J by 2 bases, and 7 bases separated the two germline ends. The CDR3 has 15 amino acids. Germline V gene data show CDR1 as MDHEN and CDR2 as SYDVKM. Full variable domain (rest looked up from reference TRBV28 and TRBJ2-6): DVKVTQSSRYLVKRTGEKVFLECVQDMDHENMFWYRQDPGLGLRLIYFSYDVKMKEKGDIPEGYSVSREKKERFSLILESASTNQTSMYLCASSLPTAGANVLTFGAGSRLTVL.

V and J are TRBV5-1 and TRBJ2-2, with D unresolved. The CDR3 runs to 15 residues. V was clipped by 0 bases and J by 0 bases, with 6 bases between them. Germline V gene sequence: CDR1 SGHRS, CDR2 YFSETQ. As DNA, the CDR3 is TGCGCCAGCAGCTTGGACACGCCGAACACCGGGGAGCTGTTTTTT. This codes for CASSLDTPNTGELFF. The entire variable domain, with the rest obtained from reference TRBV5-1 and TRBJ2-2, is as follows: KAGVTQTPRYLIKTRGQQVTLSCSPISGHRSVSWYQQTPGQGLQFLFEYFSETQRNKGNFPGRFSGRQFSNSRSEMNVSTLELGDSALYLCASSLDTPNTGELFFGEGSRLTVL.

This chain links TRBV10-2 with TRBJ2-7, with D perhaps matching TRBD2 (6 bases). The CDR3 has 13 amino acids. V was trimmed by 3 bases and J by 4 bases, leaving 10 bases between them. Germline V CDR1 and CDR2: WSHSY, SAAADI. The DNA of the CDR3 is TGCGCCAGCAGTGAAAGGGAGGCGTACGAGCAGTACTTC. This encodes CASSEREAYEQYF.

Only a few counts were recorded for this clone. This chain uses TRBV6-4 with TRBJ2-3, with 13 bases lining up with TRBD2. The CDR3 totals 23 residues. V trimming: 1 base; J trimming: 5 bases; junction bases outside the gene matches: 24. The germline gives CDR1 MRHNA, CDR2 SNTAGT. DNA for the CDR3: TGTGCCAGCAGTGACTTGTTGAAGATAGACGGACTAGCGGGGGCCGGGTTAGGAGATACGCAGTATTTT. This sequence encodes CASSDLLKIDGLAGAGLGDTQYF.

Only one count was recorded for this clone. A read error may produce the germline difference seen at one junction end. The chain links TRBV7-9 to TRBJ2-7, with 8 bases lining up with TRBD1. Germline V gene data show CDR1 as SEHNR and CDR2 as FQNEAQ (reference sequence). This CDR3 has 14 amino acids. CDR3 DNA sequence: TGCGCCAGCAGCCAGCAGACAGGGGACTACGAGCAGTACTTC. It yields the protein CASSQQTGDYEQYF.

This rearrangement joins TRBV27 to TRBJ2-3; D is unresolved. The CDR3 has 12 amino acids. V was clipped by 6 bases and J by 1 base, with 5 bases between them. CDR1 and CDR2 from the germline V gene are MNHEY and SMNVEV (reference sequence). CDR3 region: CASSLGTDTQYF. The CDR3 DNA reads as TGTGCCAGCAGCCTCGGCACAGATACGCAGTATTTT.

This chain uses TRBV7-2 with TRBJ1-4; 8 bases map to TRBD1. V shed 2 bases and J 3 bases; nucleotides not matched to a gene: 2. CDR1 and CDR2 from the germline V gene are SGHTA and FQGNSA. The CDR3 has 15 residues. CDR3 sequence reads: CASSLQGAANEKLFF. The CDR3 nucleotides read TGTGCCAGCAGCTTACAGGGGGCAGCTAATGAAAAACTGTTTTTT. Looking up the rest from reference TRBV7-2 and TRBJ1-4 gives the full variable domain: GAGVSQSPSNKVTEKGKDVELRCDPISGHTALYWYRQSLGQGLEFLIYFQGNSAPDKSGLPSDRFSAERTGGSVSTLTIQRTQQEDSAVYLCASSLQGAANEKLFFGSGTQLSVL.

The DNA of the CDR3 is TGTGCAAGTCGCTTAGGGCCCCTGGACAGGGAGCGGGTCCGCCAAGAGACCCAGTACTTC. Its protein product is CASRLGPLDRERVRQETQYF. The chain combines TRBV12-2 with TRBJ2-5; the listed D gene, TRBD1, was not tested against the DNA. TRBV12-2 is marked as a pseudogene. This CDR3 has 20 residues.

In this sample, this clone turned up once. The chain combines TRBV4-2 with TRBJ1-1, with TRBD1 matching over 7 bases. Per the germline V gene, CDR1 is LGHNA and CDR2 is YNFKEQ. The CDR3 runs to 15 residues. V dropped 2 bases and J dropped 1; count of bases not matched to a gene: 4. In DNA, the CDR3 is TGTGCCAGCAGCCAAAAGGAGGGGGCGAACACTGAAGCTTTCTTT. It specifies CASSQKEGANTEAFF.

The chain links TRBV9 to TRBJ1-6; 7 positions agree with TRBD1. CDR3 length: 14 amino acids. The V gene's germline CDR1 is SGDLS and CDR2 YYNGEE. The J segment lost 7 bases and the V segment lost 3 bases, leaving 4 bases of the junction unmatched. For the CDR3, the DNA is TGTGCCAGCAGCGCCGGGACAGACAATTCACCCCTCCACTTT. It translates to CASSAGTDNSPLHF.